This T cell receptor (beta chain) originates from a study of shared clonotypes between healthy human individuals. The germline V and J ends were trimmed by 5 bases and 0 bases, with 16 bases remaining between them. CDR3 length: 16 residues. Germline V gives CDR1 SNHLY, CDR2 FYNNEI. Here immunoSEQ multiplex PCR was the method, and the copy in TCRdb shows in-frame clones only, minus some. Among roughly 590,000 clones listed, nearly 97% were seen once. Selected positively for CCR7 and CD45RO-negative, naive CD8 cells excluded terminally differentiated effector memory CD45RA+ cells. The sequencing sample was made of naive CD8+ T cells sorted from blood. The chain uses TRBV2 and TRBJ2-5; D may be TRBD1 or TRBD2 (7 bases each). The sequence was obtained from a woman aged 25 to 45 in good health. CDR3 DNA: TGTGCCAGCAGTCCTACAGGGAGGGGGCACCAAGAGACCCAGTACTTC. Residues: CASSPTGRGHQETQYF.